This is a list of T cell receptor beta chains from one sample in a study of T-cell memory formation after mild COVID-19. Each CDR3 protein gets one entry after TCRdb re-called the 5' RACE reads with MiXCR. The sample yields under 35,000 distinct CDR3 sequences, under 25% seen once. The sequenced sample was PBMCs or a T cell subset sorted from them (not recorded which). The receptors were gathered from an adult who had mild COVID-19 (a few samples of this study predate the infection). Cell type and time point are not known. CDR3s include the opening cysteine and the closing phenylalanine or tryptophan. The order of the fields is V gene, clone size, CDR3 protein. The size of a clone is reported for some rows only, either as once, few or many, or as a class for expanded clones.

TRBV7-6	many	CASSLSAGGGNEKLFF
TRBV19	many	CASSDSNTEAFF
TRBV12-3/TRBV12-4	many	CASSSQGLGAEAFF
TRBV15	many	CATSRDLREGTALHF
TRBV29-1	-	CSVVGLAGESGANVLTF
TRBV7-6	many	CASSLGTGNSYEQYF
TRBV7-6	many	CASTRQGKETQYF
TRBV12-3/TRBV12-4	many	CASSLGKARGGATQYF
TRBV24-1	many	CATTDGTGNTIYF
TRBV4-3	-	CASSQDQRQRNYGYTF
TRBV20-1	many	CSARARVGTDTQYF
TRBV12-3/TRBV12-4	-	CASSPQRTRYTQYF
TRBV5-1	many	CASSSTNEETQYF
TRBV12-3/TRBV12-4	many	CASSLGELRSYNEQFF
TRBV21-1	-	CASSKLFRTSGTSYNEQFF
TRBV18	-	CASSPVSNQPQHF
TRBV7-2	many	CASSSTGGPQNEQFF
TRBV11-3	many	CASSFLVSNEQFF
TRBV3-1	many	CASSREGGSYEQYF
TRBV12-3/TRBV12-4	-	CASSDRSLSGNTIYF